Listed here are 28 T cell receptor beta chains from one sample, sequenced in a study of cytomegalovirus exposure and HLA in healthy donors. 13 Jbeta primers and 60 Vbeta primers were used for the PCR. The repertoire was sequenced with immunoSEQ multiplex PCR; TCRdb's copy has only in-frame clones and lacks some. The sample has roughly 160,000 clones, approximately 81% seen once. The specimen sequenced was PBMCs. The receptors originated from a boy aged 2 to 10 in good health and CMV-seronegative.

This clone came up once. V and J are TRBV7-2 and TRBJ2-7, with TRBD2 matching 10 bases. This CDR3 has 15 residues. The germline V gene has CDR1 SGHTA and CDR2 FQGNSA. V was clipped by 2 bases and J by 1 base; unmatched bases: 2. The CDR3 sequence is CASSLTGLASYEQYF. CDR3 DNA sequence: TGTGCCAGCAGCTTAACGGGACTAGCGTCCTACGAGCAGTACTTC.

This chain connects TRBV6-5 to TRBJ1-5, with TRBD1 as a possible D gene (6 bases). With 5 bases removed from V and 7 bases from J, the gap between germline ends came to 15 bases. Germline values: CDR1 MNHEY, CDR2 SVGAGI. The CDR3 runs to 14 residues. The CDR3 reads CASSENRVKQPQHF. CDR3 nucleotides: TGTGCCAGCAGTGAAAACAGGGTGAAGCAGCCCCAGCATTTT.

The chain combines TRBV6-5 with TRBJ1-1; TRBD1 matches at 9 bases. CDR3 size: 14 residues. The V and J ends lost 5 bases and 4 bases, in that order; junction bases with no gene match: 5. Germline CDR1 reads MNHEY; CDR2 reads SVGAGI. CDR3 DNA sequence: TGTGCCAGCAGTGGGGGGACAGGGTTCACTGAAGCTTTCTTT. Encoded protein: CASSGGTGFTEAFF.

The rearrangement links TRBV10-2 to TRBJ2-7; weak D call: TRBD2 (6 bases). The germline V and J ends were trimmed by 2 bases and 3 bases, with 11 bases remaining between them. Germline V lookup: CDR1 WSHSY, CDR2 SAAADI. This CDR3 has 14 amino acids. CDR3 in amino acids: CASSEARDFYEQYF. The CDR3 DNA sequence: TGCGCCAGCAGTGAGGCCAGGGACTTCTACGAGCAGTACTTC.

V usage is TRBV10-2 and J usage is TRBJ2-1; a possible D gene is TRBD1 (5 bases). CDR3 length equals 13 residues. V shed 2 bases and J shed 10 bases, with 12 bases lying between them. Germline-derived CDR1 and CDR2 are WSHSY and SAAADI. The CDR3 sequence is CASSEAGLAEQFF. The CDR3 nucleotides read TGCGCCAGCAGTGAGGCAGGGCTGGCCGAGCAGTTCTTC.

The V and J genes are TRBV18 and TRBJ2-1; a weak D match, TRBD2 (5 bases). Trimming stripped 4 bases from V and 4 bases from J, with 17 bases between. Germline V gene data show CDR1 as KGHSH and CDR2 as LQKENI. This CDR3 spans 16 amino acids. This CDR3 reads CASSLYRGQAYNEQFF. CDR3 DNA sequence: TGTGCCAGCTCACTCTATCGAGGGCAGGCTTACAATGAGCAGTTCTTC.

The V gene is TRBV6-6, the J gene TRBJ2-7; TRBD1 might be the D (5 bases). V gave up 0 bases and J gave up 1 base, with 7 bases separating them. Germline assignment: CDR1 MNHNY and CDR2 SVGAGI (reference sequence). The length of the CDR3 is 14 residues. The CDR3 sequence: CASSYSDSSYEQYV. The CDR3 DNA reads as TGTGCCAGCAGTTACTCAGACAGTTCCTACGAGCAGTACGTC.

V is TRBV28 and J is TRBJ2-1; 9 positions match TRBD2. Germline CDR1 MDHEN, CDR2 SYDVKM. V was pared by 8 bases and J by 0 bases, with 5 bases of the junction left unmatched. The CDR3 extends over 15 amino acids. The DNA for the CDR3 is TGTGCCAGCCTAGCGGGGACGCGCTCCTACAATGAGCAGTTCTTC. It yields the protein CASLAGTRSYNEQFF.

CDR3 sequence: CASSFFRRDRGKNSYNEQFF. The CDR3 DNA reads as TGTGCCAGCAGCTTTTTCAGGCGGGACAGGGGAAAAAATTCGTACAATGAGCAGTTCTTC. V gene TRBV13 combines with J gene TRBJ2-1; 10 nucleotides agree with TRBD1. The length of the CDR3 is 20 residues. Trimming at V came to 3 bases and at J to 4 bases, leaving 18 bases not matched to a gene. Per the germline V gene, CDR1 is PRHDT and CDR2 is FYEKMQ (reference sequence). Combining the CDR3 with reference TRBV13 and TRBJ2-1 gives the whole variable domain AAGVIQSPRHLIKEKRETATLKCYPIPRHDTVYWYQQGPGQDPQFLISFYEKMQSDKGSIPDRFSAQQFSDYHSELNMSSLELGDSALYFCASSFFRRDRGKNSYNEQFFGPGTRLTVL.

Only a few counts were recorded for this clone. J is TRBJ2-2 and V is TRBV6-5; D is perhaps TRBD1 (5 bases). V was pared by 2 bases and J by 5 bases, with 15 bases between. CDR1 is MNHEY, CDR2 SVGAGI, per germline. The CDR3 spans 16 residues. The CDR3 DNA reads as TGTGCCAGCAGTTACCTAGGGGCACCTCAGACCGGGGAGCTGTTTTTT. This codes for CASSYLGAPQTGELFF.

A note on this clone: The junction departs from germline at one end; a sequencing error may be responsible. The gene calls are TRBV7-7 and TRBJ2-5; D ambiguous. Germline V gene sequence: CDR1 SSHAT, CDR2 FNYEAQ (reference sequence). This CDR3 has 14 amino acids. The CDR3 protein is CASSPGGAKETQYF. The CDR3 bases are TGTGCTAGCAGCCCCGGCGGTGCCAAAGAGACCCAGTACTTC.

The chain joins TRBV28 to TRBJ2-6; D uncertain. This CDR3 is 16 amino acids long. Germline CDR1 and CDR2: MDHEN and SYDVKM. V was pared by 6 bases and J by 0 bases, with 12 bases between. CDR3 sequence: CASSGSSLSGANVLTF. For the CDR3, the DNA is TGTGCCAGCAGCGGGTCAAGCCTCTCTGGGGCCAACGTCCTGACTTTC. Based on the CDR3 plus reference TRBV28 and TRBJ2-6, the full variable domain is DVKVTQSSRYLVKRTGEKVFLECVQDMDHENMFWYRQDPGLGLRLIYFSYDVKMKEKGDIPEGYSVSREKKERFSLILESASTNQTSMYLCASSGSSLSGANVLTFGAGSRLTVL.

The chain combines TRBV6-5 with TRBJ2-2; maybe TRBD2 (5 bases). The V end lost 5 bases, the J end lost 2 bases, and 12 bases lay between the germline ends. The germline gives CDR1 MNHEY, CDR2 SVGAGI. This CDR3 spans 15 amino acids. The CDR3 region is CASSGQTINTGELFF. As DNA, the CDR3 is TGTGCCAGCAGTGGCCAGACTATTAACACCGGGGAGCTGTTTTTT.

The chain employs TRBV29-1 and TRBJ2-2; 8 bases map to TRBD1. J gave up 2 bases and V 7 bases, and 6 bases lay outside the gene matches. Germline CDR1 and CDR2: SQVTM and ANQGSEA. This CDR3 contains 14 residues. The CDR3 protein is CSALTGANTGELFF. As DNA, the CDR3 is TGCAGCGCGTTGACAGGGGCTAACACCGGGGAGCTGTTTTTT.

The chain links TRBV29-1 to TRBJ2-7, with D possibly TRBD2 on 5 matching bases. CDR1 and CDR2 from the germline V gene are SQVTM and ANQGSEA. V was trimmed by 3 bases and J by 4 bases, leaving 22 bases between them. This CDR3 has 16 residues. CDR3 in amino acids: CSVDISGFGLRYEQYF. DNA of the CDR3: TGCAGCGTTGATATTTCGGGGTTCGGATTGCGGTACGAGCAGTACTTC.

The V call is TRBV5-1, the J call TRBJ2-2, with D maybe TRBD1 (5 bases). The CDR3 has 12 amino acids. Germline V gene sequence: CDR1 SGHRS, CDR2 YFSETQ. Trimming cost V 8 bases and J 6 bases, with 11 bases left between them. CDR3 nucleotides: TGCGCCAGTAGTGGGGCACCCGGGGAGCTGTTTTTT. It yields the protein CASSGAPGELFF.

This clone came up once. The chain links TRBV7-9 to TRBJ2-5; TRBD2 matches at 9 bases. The trim removed 0 bases at V and 3 bases at J, leaving 2 bases unmatched. Germline V gene sequence: CDR1 SEHNR, CDR2 FQNEAQ (reference sequence). The CDR3 spans 15 residues. The CDR3 DNA sequence: TGTGCCAGCAGCTTAGCCCCTAGCGGGGAAGAGACCCAGTACTTC. Translated, it gives CASSLAPSGEETQYF.

In regard to this clone: Mismatch with germline at one junction end may stem from a read error. At the DNA level, this CDR3 is encoded by other sequences in the same sample as well. The gene calls are TRBV29-1 and TRBJ2-1, with D possibly being TRBD2 (7 bases). Germline V gives CDR1 SQVTM, CDR2 ANQGSEA. This CDR3 has 14 residues. The CDR3 is CSVGGGSSYNEQFF. CDR3 coding DNA: TGCAGTGTTGGGGGCGGGAGCTCCTACAATGAGCAGTTCTTC.

The chain couples TRBV5-4 to TRBJ2-3; 10 bases line up with TRBD2. With V trimmed by 3 bases and J by 7 bases, 8 bases remained unmatched. The CDR3 has 15 amino acids. Germline V gene sequence: CDR1 SGHNT, CDR2 YYREEE (reference sequence). CDR3 residues: CASSSPAGGPYTQYF. As DNA, the CDR3 is TGTGCCAGCAGCTCCCCAGCGGGGGGGCCGTATACGCAGTATTTT. The variable domain in full, with the rest retrieved from reference TRBV5-4 and TRBJ2-3, is ETGVTQSPTHLIKTRGQQVTLRCSSQSGHNTVSWYQQALGQGPQFIFQYYREEENGRGNFPPRFSGLQFPNYSSELNVNALELDDSALYLCASSSPAGGPYTQYFGPGTRLTVL.

This clone has a handful of counts. This rearrangement joins TRBV2 to TRBJ2-1, with D perhaps TRBD2 (5 bases). CDR3 length: 11 residues. V lost 5 bases and J 10 bases, leaving 9 bases between the germline ends. The V gene's germline CDR1 is SNHLY and CDR2 FYNNEI. CDR3 loop: CASSSGVEQFF. DNA of the CDR3: TGTGCCAGCAGTTCCGGGGTCGAGCAGTTCTTC.

V gene TRBV9 combines with J gene TRBJ1-2; D is uncertain. This CDR3 has 12 amino acids. CDR1 and CDR2 from the germline V gene are SGDLS and YYNGEE. Between the trimmed V and J ends, which lost 3 bases and 0 bases, there was a span of 3 bases. CDR3 region: CASSDTNYGYTF. The CDR3 bases are TGTGCCAGCAGCGACACTAACTATGGCTACACCTTC.

The chain uses TRBV4-2 and TRBJ2-3; the D is unclear. The germline V and J ends were trimmed by 0 bases and 0 bases, with 4 bases remaining between them. The CDR3 length is 14 residues. The germline V gene encodes CDR1 LGHNA and CDR2 YNFKEQ. The CDR3 DNA follows: TGTGCCAGCAGCCAAGAGTATAGCACAGATACGCAGTATTTT. Encoded protein: CASSQEYSTDTQYF.

The chain links TRBV30 to TRBJ2-2; the D is unclear. The V and J ends lost 2 bases and 8 bases respectively, with 9 bases between them. The CDR3 sequence is 12 residues long. Germline V gene sequence: CDR1 GTSNPN, CDR2 SVGIG (reference sequence). The CDR3: CAWSTGMGELFF. The CDR3 nucleotides read TGTGCCTGGAGTACGGGTATGGGGGAGCTGTTTTTT.

The J gene is TRBJ2-2, the V gene TRBV9; a weak D match, TRBD2 (5 bases). CDR1 is SGDLS and CDR2 is YYNGEE in the germline V gene. V lost 0 bases and J 6 bases, leaving 9 bases between the germline ends. The CDR3 loop spans 14 amino acids. The CDR3: CASSVGGSAGELFF. The CDR3 DNA sequence: TGTGCCAGCAGCGTAGGTGGTAGCGCCGGGGAGCTGTTTTTT.

This chain joins TRBV7-9 and TRBJ2-7; D is perhaps TRBD2 (6 bases). V was cut by 6 bases and J by 3 bases, with 21 bases left in between. Germline V gene data show CDR1 as SEHNR and CDR2 as FQNEAQ (reference sequence). The CDR3 contains 16 residues. The CDR3 loop reads CASSPVGGFKVYEQYF. In DNA form, the CDR3 reads TGTGCCAGCAGTCCAGTTGGAGGGTTCAAGGTCTACGAGCAGTACTTC.

Concerning this clone itself: Other DNA sequences in the same sample also yield this CDR3. This chain connects TRBV5-1 to TRBJ1-3; 7 bases are shared with TRBD1. Germline-derived CDR1 and CDR2 are SGHRS and YFSETQ. The CDR3 runs to 16 residues. The ends lost 2 bases at V and 2 bases at J; junction bases unmatched: 7. The CDR3 region is CASSLRTGVAGNTIYF. DNA of the CDR3: TGCGCCAGCAGCTTACGAACAGGGGTGGCTGGAAACACCATATATTTT.

The chain uses TRBV28 and TRBJ1-2, with 10 nucleotides matching TRBD1. J gave up 8 bases and V 6 bases, and 6 bases lay outside the gene matches. The CDR3 length is 13 residues. CDR1 MDHEN and CDR2 SYDVKM come from the germline V gene. This CDR3 reads CASSWDRGGGYTF. The CDR3 bases are TGTGCCAGCAGCTGGGACAGGGGTGGCGGCTACACCTTC.

The chain is built from TRBV25-1 and TRBJ2-7, with TRBD2 matching 8 bases. The CDR3 has 14 amino acids. In germline, CDR1 is MGHDK, CDR2 SYGVNS. V shed 6 bases and J 0 bases; nucleotides not matched to a gene: 4. This CDR3 is CASRLAGSSYEQYF. DNA of the CDR3: TGTGCCAGCAGATTAGCGGGGAGCTCCTACGAGCAGTACTTC.